The next 2 T cell receptor beta chains were all read from a single sample in a study of blood T cell repertoires in COVID-19. TCRdb's copy holds only in-frame clones and misses some; the assay was immunoSEQ multiplex PCR. This table has 190,000 or so clones, about nine tenths appearing once. The material sequenced was peripheral blood. The receptors here all came from a man in his forties with acute or convalescent COVID-19.

The chain uses TRBV3-1 (or the pseudogene TRBV3-2) and TRBJ1-4, with D hard to call. V shed 2 bases and J shed 1 base, with 11 bases lying between them. Germline assignment: CDR1 LGHDT and CDR2 YNNKEL (reference sequence). CDR3 length: 16 amino acids. The CDR3: CASSQKVEGTNEKLFF. CDR3 in DNA: TGTGCCAGCAGCCAAAAGGTTGAGGGAACTAATGAAAAACTGTTTTTT.

J is TRBJ2-1 and V is TRBV24-1, with D possibly being TRBD2 (5 bases). The CDR3 loop spans 17 amino acids. Germline CDR1 KGHDR, CDR2 SFDVKD. V dropped 3 bases and J dropped 2 bases, with 16 bases sitting between them. Here the CDR3 DNA reads TGTGCCACCAGTGATCCAACCAAAGGGAGACCCTACAATGAGCAGTTCTTC. Encoded protein: CATSDPTKGRPYNEQFF.